This TCR beta chain was found in a study of cytomegalovirus exposure and HLA in healthy donors. PCR involved 60 Vbeta and 13 Jbeta primers. Using immunoSEQ multiplex PCR, the repertoire was profiled, and TCRdb retains in-frame clones only, with some absent. The table has some 120,000 clones, 65% to 80% seen once. The CDR3 has 18 residues. With 5 bases clipped from V and 8 bases from J, the junction kept 22 bases outside the gene matches. Germline CDR1 reads LNHDA; CDR2 reads SQIVND (reference sequence). The receptor was derived from a human donor in good health. The sequenced sample was PBMCs. The rearrangement links TRBV19 to TRBJ1-2; 8 bases agree with TRBD1. The DNA of the CDR3 is TGTGCCAGTAGTTTCCACGGGCAGGGGGCGCCTCTTGGCTTGGGCTACACCTTC. This gives the protein CASSFHGQGAPLGLGYTF. Full variable domain (outside the CDR3, taken from reference TRBV19 and TRBJ1-2): DGGITQSPKYLFRKEGQNVTLSCEQNLNHDAMYWYRQDPGQGLRLIYYSQIVNDFQKGDIAEGYSVSREKKESFPLTVTSAQKNPTAFYLCASSFHGQGAPLGLGYTFGSGTRLTVV.